The 6 T cell receptor beta chains given below trace back to one sample, sequenced in a study of human T cells and chemical hapten exposure. Time point reported: patch test 1, 2 weeks after DPC sensitization. Sample treatment: therapeutic diphenylcyclopropenone sensitization with weekly scalp DPC. Via MiXCR, TCRdb re-called the RACE reads, giving one row per CDR3 protein. This sample has about 380,000 distinct CDR3 sequences, with more than 4.5% found just once. Sample: whole blood, taken in connection with sensitization to the hapten diphenylcyclopropenone (DPC). The source of these receptors is a woman between 50 and 59 years old with alopecia areata. Some clones in this sample may be carry-over from other donors' samples.

This clonotype showed up many times. DNA of the CDR3: TGTGCCAGCACCCTTCGGGGGGCGGGCGGCTACACCTTC. It is translated as CASTLRGAGGYTF. This chain links TRBV12-3 or TRBV12-4 with TRBJ1-2; the D gene is possibly TRBD1 (6 bases). The CDR3 contains 13 residues. Trimming pared 7 bases from V and 8 bases from J, leaving 17 bases between.

The sample holds a few counts of this clonotype. The gene calls are TRBV6-1 and TRBJ1-2; D remains ambiguous. The length of the CDR3 is 15 residues. Germline assignment: CDR1 MNHNS and CDR2 SASEGT. Trimming shortened V by 1 base and J by 0 bases, and 9 bases separated the two germline ends. The chain's CDR3 is CASSEGAGPNYGYTF. CDR3 nucleotide sequence: TGTGCCAGCAGTGAAGGGGCAGGCCCTAACTATGGCTACACCTTC.

The rearrangement joins TRBV11-2 to TRBJ2-3; D gene uncertain. CDR1 and CDR2 (germline): SGHAT, FQNNGV. The V gene lost 5 bases and the J gene lost 9 bases, with 12 bases spanning the gap. The CDR3 contains 12 residues. The DNA for the CDR3 is TGTGCCAGCAGCAAACCTTTAGGAACGCAGTATTTT. Amino acids: CASSKPLGTQYF.

There are many counts of this clonotype. In nucleotides, the CDR3 is TGCAGCGTTGAATTTTACAATGAGCAGTTCTTC. It translates to CSVEFYNEQFF. The rearrangement uses TRBV29-1 and TRBJ2-1; D remains ambiguous. The CDR3 runs to 11 residues. V was trimmed by 2 bases and J by 4 bases, leaving 3 bases between them. The germline CDR1 and CDR2 sequences are SQVTM and ANQGSEA.

This clonotype occurred many times. The chain joins TRBV6-6 to TRBJ2-4; D call uncertain. Trimming cost V 1 base and J 0 bases, with 10 bases left between them. CDR1 and CDR2 from the germline V gene are MNHNY and SVGAGI (reference sequence). CDR3 size: 16 residues. For the CDR3, the DNA is TGTGCCAGCAGTTACTTTGCACAGCTAGCCAAAAACATTCAGTACTTC. This translates into CASSYFAQLAKNIQYF.

The genes are TRBV29-1 and TRBJ1-1; D is uncertain. Germline V gene data show CDR1 as SQVTM and CDR2 as ANQGSEA. The CDR3 is made up of 14 amino acids. V shed 1 base and J shed 2 bases, with 11 bases lying between them. CDR3 coding DNA: TGCAGCGTTGAAGGGGCGGCGGTAAACACTGAAGCTTTCTTT. Translation: CSVEGAAVNTEAFF.